The 9 T cell receptor beta chains listed next were all sequenced from one sample in a study of T cell changes during pregnancy in multiple sclerosis. Data came from immunoSEQ multiplex PCR; TCRdb stores just in-frame clones and leaves some out. In the table there are around 60,000 clones, about nine tenths of which are singletons. The input for sequencing was peripheral blood, taken in the first trimester of pregnancy. These receptors were obtained from a female donor with multiple sclerosis, enrolled in a pregnancy study.

The gene calls are TRBV25-1 and TRBJ1-2; no clear D. CDR3 length: 13 amino acids. With 4 bases removed from V and 0 bases from J, the gap between germline ends came to 6 bases. From germline, CDR1 is MGHDK and CDR2 SYGVNS. CDR3 amino acids: CASSGLANYGYTF. CDR3 DNA: TGTGCCAGCAGTGGGTTAGCTAACTATGGCTACACCTTC.

The rearrangement uses TRBV6-5 and TRBJ2-6; D is unclear. The CDR3 has 15 amino acids. V lost 6 bases and J 2 bases, leaving 11 bases between the germline ends. Germline CDR1 and CDR2: MNHEY and SVGAGI. The CDR3 DNA reads as TGTGCCAGCAGCCCTGGGCAGGCTGGGGCCAACGTCCTGACTTTC. It specifies CASSPGQAGANVLTF.

The chain recombines TRBV11-2 with TRBJ2-5; 9 bases match TRBD2. Germline assignment: CDR1 SGHAT and CDR2 FQNNGV. V was pared by 2 bases and J by 5 bases, with 9 bases of the junction left unmatched. CDR3 length: 16 residues. The CDR3, as DNA: TGTGCCAGCAGCTTACACTCTAGCGGGAACGGGGAGACCCAGTACTTC. It yields the protein CASSLHSSGNGETQYF.

The chain recombines TRBV5-1 with TRBJ1-1, with 9 bases matching TRBD1. The V gene's germline CDR1 is SGHRS and CDR2 YFSETQ. The CDR3 sequence is 18 residues long. The V gene end was trimmed by 4 bases and the J gene end by 1 base; junction bases not matched to a gene: 14. CDR3 amino acids: CASSPAGQGLLGNTEAFF. CDR3 nucleotide sequence: TGCGCCAGCAGCCCGGCAGGACAGGGGTTGTTGGGGAACACTGAAGCTTTCTTT.

The gene calls are TRBV6-5 and TRBJ2-2; D not resolved. Germline lookup yields CDR1 MNHEY and CDR2 SVGAGI. The V end was cut by 2 bases, the J end by 1 base, with 5 bases between. The CDR3 contains 14 residues. The CDR3: CASSYGKNTGELFF. CDR3 DNA sequence: TGTGCCAGCAGTTACGGCAAGAACACCGGGGAGCTGTTTTTT.

V is TRBV11-2 and J is TRBJ2-7, with 7 bases fitting TRBD1. V gave up 1 base and J gave up 10 bases; unmatched junction bases: 13. CDR1 SGHAT and CDR2 FQNNGV come from the germline V gene. The CDR3 has 15 amino acids. CDR3 DNA: TGTGCCAGCAGCTTAGTGGCCGGACAGGTTGAGGAACAGTACTTC. This codes for CASSLVAGQVEEQYF.

The J gene is TRBJ2-6, the V gene TRBV2; the D gene is possibly TRBD1 (6 bases). From germline, CDR1 is SNHLY and CDR2 FYNNEI. The CDR3 is made up of 15 amino acids. Deletions cut 9 bases from V and 2 bases from J, with 14 bases between. Here the CDR3 DNA reads TGTGCCAGAGCTCCTACAGGGCCTGGGGCCAACGTCCTGACTTTC. Its translation: CARAPTGPGANVLTF.

V is TRBV5-4 and J is TRBJ2-1; D remains unclear. The CDR3 length is 15 residues. Germline CDR1 is SGHNT and CDR2 is YYREEE (reference sequence). The V end lost 3 bases, the J end lost 2 bases, and 12 bases lay between the germline ends. The CDR3, as DNA: TGTGCCAGCAGCTCCCCAGGCCCTACCTACAATGAGCAGTTCTTC. The encoded protein is CASSSPGPTYNEQFF.

This chain connects TRBV7-2 to TRBJ2-1, with a possible D match to TRBD2 (6 bases). The V end was cut by 2 bases, the J end by 6 bases, with 8 bases between. CDR1 is SGHTA and CDR2 is FQGNSA in the germline V gene. The CDR3 is 13 residues long. The CDR3 is CASSLTSSNEQFF. The CDR3 DNA reads TGTGCCAGCAGCTTAACTAGCAGCAATGAGCAGTTCTTC.